The rows below give T cell receptor beta chains drawn from one sample of a study of human T cells and chemical hapten exposure. TCRdb itself ran the RACE reads through MiXCR, one entry per CDR3 protein. The sample lists roughly 50,000 distinct CDR3 sequences, 9.9% occurring once. Sequencing was performed on whole blood, taken in connection with sensitization to the hapten diphenylcyclopropenone (DPC). The receptors shown here come from a man between 35 and 55 years old with alopecia areata. Some clones in this sample may be carry-over from other donors' samples. Each CDR3 is given with its conserved first and last residue. The D gene is left open where the match is weak. The size field is filled for only some rows; it gives once, few, many or a size class.

TRBD1,TRBV19,TRBJ2-3,many,15,CASSIATGGTDTQYF,TGTGCCAGTAGTATAGCAACAGGGGGCACAGATACGCAGTATTTT
NA,TRBV28,TRBJ2-7,NA,14,CASSLRGVGYEQYF,TGTGCCAGCAGTTTAAGGGGGGTAGGCTACGAGCAGTACTTC
NA,TRBV18,TRBJ2-7,few,12,CASSPQPGEQYF,TGTGCCAGCTCACCACAGCCCGGCGAGCAGTACTTC
TRBD2,TRBV20-1,TRBJ2-1,few,15,CSAISGTSPYNEQFF,TGCAGTGCTATTAGCGGGACTTCACCCTACAATGAGCAGTTCTTC
NA,TRBV18,TRBJ1-1,many,13,CASSPTANTEAFF,TGTGCCAGCTCACCAACGGCGAACACTGAAGCTTTCTTT
NA,TRBV10-2,TRBJ1-1,NA,11,CASSEVTEAFF,TGCGCCAGCAGTGAGGTGACTGAAGCTTTCTTT
NA,TRBV7-7,TRBJ2-3,many,15,CASSLAPGYTDTQYF,TGTGCCAGCAGCTTAGCGCCTGGTTATACAGATACGCAGTATTTT
NA,TRBV11-2,TRBJ2-3,NA,13,CASSPPLTDTQYF,TGTGCCAGCAGCCCCCCCCTCACAGATACGCAGTATTTT
TRBD1,TRBV5-4,TRBJ1-2,many,11,CASSYGQGSTF,TGTGCCAGCAGCTACGGACAGGGTTCCACCTTC
NA,TRBV5-4,TRBJ1-2,NA,14,CASSLVAVGDGYTF,TGTGCCAGCAGCTTGGTGGCGGTAGGGGATGGCTACACCTTC
TRBD2,TRBV5-1,TRBJ2-1,many,14,CASSLVAGGNEQFF,TGCGCCAGCAGCTTGGTAGCGGGGGGCAATGAGCAGTTCTTC
TRBD1,TRBV20-1,TRBJ1-3,once,15,CSAIPGTGAGNTTYF,TGCAGTGCAATACCCGGGACAGGGGCTGGAAACACCACATATTTT
NA,TRBV4-3,TRBJ2-1,NA,16,CASSQGVGLENNEQFF,TGCGCCAGCAGCCAAGGGGTAGGGTTGGAAAACAATGAGCAGTTCTTC
TRBD2,TRBV19,TRBJ2-1,few,14,CASRGRLADNEQFF,TGTGCCAGTAGAGGCAGACTAGCGGACAATGAGCAGTTCTTC
NA,TRBV19,TRBJ2-6,NA,16,CASSTNRLTGANVLTF,TGTGCCAGTAGTACAAACAGGTTGACTGGGGCCAACGTCCTGACTTTC
NA,TRBV20-1,TRBJ2-5,many,13,CSSGRALQETQYF,TGCAGCTCCGGCCGGGCCCTCCAAGAGACCCAGTACTTC
NA,TRBV9,TRBJ2-3,many,15,CASSATGLSTDTQYF,TGTGCCAGCAGCGCAACAGGGTTAAGCACAGATACGCAGTATTTT
TRBD2,TRBV10-3,TRBJ2-3,NA,15,CAISPTSGSTDTQYF,TGTGCCATCAGTCCAACTAGCGGGAGCACAGATACGCAGTATTTT
NA,TRBV4-1,TRBJ2-7,few,14,CASSQDSRFYEQYF,TGCGCCAGCAGCCAAGATAGCAGATTCTACGAGCAGTACTTC
NA,TRBV7-2,TRBJ2-7,NA,13,CASSPSYGIEQYF,TGTGCCAGCAGCCCGTCATACGGAATTGAGCAGTACTTC
TRBD1,TRBV6-1,TRBJ1-2,many,15,CASSPGAGGNYGYTF,TGTGCCAGCAGTCCGGGGGCAGGGGGTAACTATGGCTACACCTTC
TRBD1,TRBV3-1,TRBJ1-1,few,16,CASSHRIGQGDTEAFF,TGTGCCAGCAGCCATCGGATCGGACAGGGTGACACTGAAGCTTTCTTT
TRBD2,TRBV18,TRBJ2-7,NA,15,CASSAGLVGESEQYF,TGTGCCAGCTCAGCGGGACTAGTGGGAGAAAGTGAGCAGTACTTC
NA,TRBV7-9,TRBJ2-5,NA,13,CASNHGLQETQYF,TGTGCCAGCAATCACGGCCTTCAAGAGACCCAGTACTTC
NA,TRBV29-1,TRBJ2-7,NA,11,CSVREMGEQYF,TGCAGCGTTCGGGAGATGGGGGAGCAGTACTTC
NA,TRBV21-1,TRBJ2-7,NA,11,CASITDFLQYF,TGTGCCAGCATAACCGACTTTTTGCAGTACTTC
NA,TRBV7-2,TRBJ1-1,few,13,CASSPPQNTEAFF,TGTGCCAGCAGCCCACCTCAGAACACTGAAGCTTTCTTT
NA,TRBV12-3/TRBV12-4,TRBJ2-6,NA,17,CASSLGTMSSGANVLTF,TGTGCCAGCAGTTTAGGGACTATGTCCTCTGGGGCCAACGTCCTGACTTTC
NA,TRBV29-1,TRBJ2-1,many,16,CSVEGPWGEAPNEQFF,TGCAGCGTTGAAGGGCCTTGGGGGGAGGCACCAAATGAGCAGTTCTTC
NA,TRBV29-1,TRBJ1-5,many,17,CSVLAERGRRANQPQHF,TGCAGCGTTCTAGCCGAACGGGGCCGAAGGGCCAATCAGCCCCAGCATTTT
NA,TRBV28,TRBJ2-2,NA,14,CASSTEGETGELFF,TGTGCCAGCAGCACCGAGGGGGAAACCGGGGAGCTGTTTTTT
NA,TRBV25-1,TRBJ2-6,NA,14,CASTTQAGANVLTF,TGTGCCAGCACCACCCAGGCTGGGGCCAACGTCCTGACTTTC
NA,TRBV7-9,TRBJ2-1,many,14,CASSPPKRLGEQFF,TGTGCCAGCAGCCCCCCAAAGCGTCTGGGTGAGCAGTTCTTC
TRBD1,TRBV12-3/TRBV12-4,TRBJ2-7,many,13,CASSLGQGSKQYF,TGTGCCAGCAGTTTAGGACAGGGTAGCAAGCAGTACTTC
NA,TRBV20-1,TRBJ2-4,NA,15,CSASLPGDPKNIQYF,TGCAGTGCTAGCCTTCCAGGGGACCCCAAAAACATTCAGTACTTC
NA,TRBV4-1,TRBJ1-3,many,21,CASSQTPPAAITSFSGNTIYF,TGCGCCAGCAGCCAAACCCCCCCGGCAGCGATTACTTCCTTCTCTGGAAACACCATATATTTT
TRBD2,TRBV28,TRBJ2-7,few,14,CATFPREVAYEQYF,TGTGCCACCTTCCCCCGGGAGGTTGCCTACGAGCAGTACTTC
NA,TRBV5-1,TRBJ2-7,many,14,CASSLARSTDEQYF,TGCGCCAGCAGCTTGGCGAGGAGTACGGACGAGCAGTACTTC
NA,TRBV6-5,TRBJ2-7,many,13,CASSSWDFNEQYF,TGTGCCAGCAGTTCCTGGGACTTCAACGAGCAGTACTTC
NA,TRBV6-5,TRBJ1-4,many,12,CASSGGNEKLFF,TGTGCCAGCAGTGGGGGAAATGAAAAACTGTTTTTT
TRBD2,TRBV20-1,TRBJ2-3,NA,17,CSARDRSTSGRADTQYF,TGCAGTGCTAGAGATCGGTCTACTAGCGGGAGGGCAGATACGCAGTATTTT
NA,TRBV4-3,TRBJ2-7,many,13,CASSQELRYEQYF,TGCGCCAGCAGCCAAGAACTCCGGTACGAGCAGTACTTC
NA,TRBV28,TRBJ1-6,NA,14,CASIQGGWNSPLHF,TGTGCCAGCATTCAAGGGGGGTGGAATTCACCCCTCCACTTT
TRBD2,TRBV6-5,TRBJ2-1,many,14,CASSRTSGYNEQFF,TGTGCCAGCAGCCGGACTAGTGGGTACAATGAGCAGTTCTTC
TRBD2,TRBV7-9,TRBJ2-3,few,18,CASSSQVRLAGGRDTQYF,TGTGCCAGCAGCTCCCAAGTTCGTCTAGCGGGGGGGCGAGATACGCAGTATTTT
NA,TRBV6-6,TRBJ2-5,many,14,CASSHLLGRETQYF,TGTGCCAGCAGTCACCTCCTAGGTCGAGAGACCCAGTACTTC
TRBD2,TRBV19,TRBJ2-1,many,18,CASSTGTGLAGVWHEQFF,TGTGCCAGTAGTACTGGAACCGGACTAGCGGGAGTTTGGCATGAGCAGTTCTTC
TRBD1,TRBV6-5,TRBJ1-6,few,15,CASSYLQGDNSPLHF,TGTGCCAGCAGTTACCTACAGGGGGACAATTCACCCCTCCACTTT